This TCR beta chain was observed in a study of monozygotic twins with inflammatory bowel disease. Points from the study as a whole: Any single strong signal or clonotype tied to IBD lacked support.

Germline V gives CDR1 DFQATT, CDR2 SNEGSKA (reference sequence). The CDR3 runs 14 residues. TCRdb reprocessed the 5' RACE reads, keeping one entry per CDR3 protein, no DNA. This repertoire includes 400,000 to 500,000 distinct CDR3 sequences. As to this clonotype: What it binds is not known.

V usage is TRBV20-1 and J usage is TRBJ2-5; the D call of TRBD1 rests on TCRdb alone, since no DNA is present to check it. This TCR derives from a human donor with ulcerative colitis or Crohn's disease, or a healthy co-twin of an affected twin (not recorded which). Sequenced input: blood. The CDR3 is CSARGGGTQETQYF.